Included here is one TCR beta chain sequence, with context. Its antigen target is currently unknown. No base qualities exist here, and no much larger clone lies one base off it. The CDR3 contains 16 residues, cysteine and phenylalanine counted. Only the CDR3 region is kept as DNA, spanning 48 bases read in frame from base 1. CDR1 and CDR2 were assigned from the germline V gene as MDHEN and SYDVKM. Ends trimmed: V by 5 bases, J by 6 bases; bases unmatched to a gene: 10. The data belong to a study of T cells in Graves' hyperthyroidism and ophthalmopathy (dated by TCRdb to about 2019). Describing the broader study: Peripheral blood was collected at initial diagnosis, before any treatment. The approximately 97 discovery patients were randomly divided into training and test sets at a 7:3 ratio. In addition, the study compared T-cell repertoires in thyroid tissue and in blood from over 5 Graves' hyperthyroidism patients. TCR Vbeta CDR3 sequencing of 130 to 150 peripheral blood samples (43 ophthalmopathy, about 75 hyperthyroidism and around 17 progressor patients) is reported in the paper. After blood sampling, hyperthyroidism patients were treated with methimazole at a starting dose of 30 mg daily, and ophthalmopathy patients were treated with high-dose intravenous methylprednisolone. An independent validation cohort of under 20 hyperthyroidism patients and 17 patients who later progressed to ophthalmopathy tested prospective prediction of ophthalmopathy. TCR V-J signatures able to tell the groups apart were searched for in a discovery cohort of 100 or so patients, of whom more than 40 had Graves' ophthalmopathy and around 58 had stable Graves' hyperthyroidism. Overall study outcomes, separate from this receptor: Most expanded thyroid clonotypes (frequency above 0.001) were also detected in blood, a finding suggesting that blood repertoires may reflect thyroid immune responses. In validation, the model predicted progression to ophthalmopathy a median of about 6 months before onset, with approximately 71% sensitivity and 72.22% specificity. Sample size was not statistically predetermined, and blinding of investigators to group allocation was not performed. Ophthalmopathy was separated from stable hyperthyroidism by a 13 V-J signature model, with about 86% sensitivity and about 81% specificity obtained in cross-validation and 80%/75% obtained in testing.

The TCR beta CDR3 regions were amplified from the RNA transcripts. The TCR CDR3 was subjected to a first round of RT-PCR using the HTBI primer set and the Qiagen OneStep RT-PCR kit. A second multiplex PCR round built the libraries, followed by size selection and purification. Sequencing of the libraries was done on an Illumina HiSeq2000 using paired-end 100 bp reads. On the study's bioinformatics: SOAPnuke was used to process the raw data, removing reads that contained adapters or uncalled bases, had a mean Phred below 15, or lacked an exact match to the constant primer or identifier. High-quality paired reads were merged using COPE v1.2.5, and each unique nucleotide sequence was defined as a clonotype. MiTCR v1.1 was used to align clonotypes to the IMGT TRBV, TRBD and TRBJ reference segments. Only V-J combinations with frequency above 0.0001, covering 99% to 99.2% of repertoires, were analysed. The TCS score was defined as F50 (clonal expansion) divided by E x V (chaos), with BLOSUM62-based TCRdist calculated between CDR3 peptides within each V-J. Welch's t-statistics and random forest reduced approximately 520 V-J features to roughly 13, which were used in a naive Bayes classifier (R e1071). TCRdb handled the public reads itself, with Q25 trimming in fastp and clone calling in MiXCR, and kept productive beta chains. Here each entry gathers all rows of one CDR3 protein and keeps the most common genes and DNA. The V and J calls follow TCRdb's processing rather than the paper's. The sample includes about 600,000 distinct CDR3 sequences, with about a sixth observed a single time. The top ten hold roughly 3.3% of the sample.

In the ophthalmopathy patients, disease was moderately to severely active, with a Clinical Activity Score of 3 or more, a NOSPECS grade of 4 or more, and a duration of less than 3 months. Any patient with an uncontrolled infection, another autoimmune disease, pregnancy or lactation was excluded. Diagnoses were established on the basis of clinical symptoms, serum thyroxine and TRAb, thyroid ultrasound, and orbital computed tomography. Ficoll-Paque density gradient centrifugation was used to isolate PBMCs from about 9.4 ml of fresh peripheral blood. Total RNA was extracted with Trizol reagent, and quality was checked on an Agilent 2100 Bioanalyzer.

Rearrangement joined TRBV28 to TRBJ2-1; the junction holds 10 bases that match TRBD1. The sequence derives from a woman aged 40 to 55 with Graves' ophthalmopathy. The sequenced material came from blood. The nucleotides are TGTGCCAGCAGTAGCCGGAGACAGGGGGCGGGCAATGAGCAGTTCTTC. Its protein is CASSSRRQGAGNEQFF.